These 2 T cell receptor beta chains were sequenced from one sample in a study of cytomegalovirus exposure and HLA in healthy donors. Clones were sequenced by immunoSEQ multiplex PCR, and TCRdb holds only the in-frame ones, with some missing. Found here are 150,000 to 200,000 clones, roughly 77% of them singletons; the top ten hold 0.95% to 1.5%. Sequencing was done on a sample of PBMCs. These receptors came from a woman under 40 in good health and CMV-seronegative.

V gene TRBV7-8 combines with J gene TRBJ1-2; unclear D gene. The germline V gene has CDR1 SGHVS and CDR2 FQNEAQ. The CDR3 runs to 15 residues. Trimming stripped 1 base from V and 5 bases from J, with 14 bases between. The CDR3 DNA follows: TGTGCCAGCAGCTTAGGAGGGTTAGGGAAATATGGCTACACCTTC. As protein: CASSLGGLGKYGYTF.

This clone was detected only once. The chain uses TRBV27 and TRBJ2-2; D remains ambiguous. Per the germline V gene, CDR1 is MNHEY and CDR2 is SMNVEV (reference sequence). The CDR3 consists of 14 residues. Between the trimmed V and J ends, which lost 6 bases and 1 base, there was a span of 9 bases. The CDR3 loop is CASRTDWNTGELFF. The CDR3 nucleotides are TGTGCCAGCAGAACCGACTGGAACACCGGGGAGCTGTTTTTT.